This paragraph covers one TCR beta chain sequence. Method: immunoSEQ multiplex PCR; TCRdb's copy keeps in-frame clones and lacks some. The sample carries approximately 100,000 clones, roughly nine tenths recorded once. The germline CDR1 and CDR2 sequences are SEHNR and FQNEAQ (reference sequence). The CDR3 has 15 amino acids. The V end lost 5 bases, the J end lost 5 bases, and 19 bases lay between the germline ends. This record belongs to a study of T cell responses to AZD1222 COVID-19 vaccine. The chain has TRBV7-9 and TRBJ2-7; the D gene is possibly TRBD2 (6 bases). This clonotype was obtained from an adult in good health. The input for sequencing was peripheral blood, taken on day 0 of AZD1222 vaccination. CDR3 loop: CASSLPPRLGHEQYF. In nucleotides, the CDR3 is TGTGCCAGCAGCCTACCTCCCAGACTAGGGCACGAGCAGTACTTC.